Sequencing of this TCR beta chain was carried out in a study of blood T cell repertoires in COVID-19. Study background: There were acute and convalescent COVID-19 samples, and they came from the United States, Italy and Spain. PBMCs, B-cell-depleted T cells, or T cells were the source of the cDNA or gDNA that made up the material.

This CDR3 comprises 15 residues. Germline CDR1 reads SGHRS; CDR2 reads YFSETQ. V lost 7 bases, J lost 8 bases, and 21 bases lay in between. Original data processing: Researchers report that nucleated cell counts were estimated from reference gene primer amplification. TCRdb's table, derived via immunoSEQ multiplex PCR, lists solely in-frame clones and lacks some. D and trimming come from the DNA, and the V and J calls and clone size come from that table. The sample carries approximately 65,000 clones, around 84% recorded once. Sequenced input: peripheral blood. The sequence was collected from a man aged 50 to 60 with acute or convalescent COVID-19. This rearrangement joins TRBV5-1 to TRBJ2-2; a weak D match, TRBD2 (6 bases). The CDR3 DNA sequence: TGCGCCAGCCGATCCGGGAGCACCTGGACTGGGGAGCTGTTTTTT. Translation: CASRSGSTWTGELFF.